These 12 T cell receptor beta chains came from one sample sequenced in a study of vaccination and CD4 T cells after COVID-19. The treatment: 10-day PBMC culture with coronavirus spike peptide pools or control peptides (ViraFEST assay). The Oncomine TCR Beta short-read assay was what sequenced the DNA obtained from cultured CD4+ T cells. One entry per CDR3 protein, called by TCRdb with MiXCR from the PCR reads. Of 20,000 or so distinct CDR3 sequences listed, approximately 40% are singletons. The antigens these receptors bind are not known. The material was CD4+ T cells from blood, cultured in vitro, obtained before SARS-CoV-2 vaccination. All receptors come from a human donor who received a COVID-19 vaccine.

The sample holds a few counts of this clonotype. This chain links TRBV6-5 with TRBJ1-5; no clear D. This CDR3 is built from 14 residues. V was trimmed by 2 bases and J by 7 bases, leaving 12 bases between them. CDR1 MNHEY and CDR2 SVGAGI come from the germline V gene. The CDR3 DNA follows: TGTGCCAGCAGTTACGGAGGGTTACAGCAGCCCCAGCATTTT. It translates to CASSYGGLQQPQHF.

This chain joins TRBV20-1 and TRBJ1-6; 7 bases agree with TRBD1. Trimming at V came to 1 base and at J to 5 bases, leaving 17 bases not matched to a gene. The germline V gene encodes CDR1 DFQATT and CDR2 SNEGSKA (reference sequence). This CDR3 comprises 19 residues. CDR3 residues: CSARVPPTGAGWDNSPLHF. The CDR3 coding sequence is TGCAGTGCTAGAGTCCCCCCAACAGGGGCCGGTTGGGATAATTCACCCCTCCACTTT.

The V and J genes are TRBV19 and TRBJ1-5; D is perhaps TRBD1 (6 bases). Between the trimmed V and J ends, which lost 10 bases and 5 bases, there was a span of 15 bases. The CDR3 runs 13 residues. The V gene's germline CDR1 is LNHDA and CDR2 SQIVND (reference sequence). The chain's CDR3 is CATRGTTHQPQHF. The CDR3 nucleotides are TGTGCCACTAGGGGGACAACCCATCAGCCCCAGCATTTT. Full variable domain (remainder filled in from reference TRBV19 and TRBJ1-5): DGGITQSPKYLFRKEGQNVTLSCEQNLNHDAMYWYRQDPGQGLRLIYYSQIVNDFQKGDIAEGYSVSREKKESFPLTVTSAQKNPTAFYLCATRGTTHQPQHFGDGTRLSIL.

The V and J genes are TRBV24-1 and TRBJ1-2; D gene unclear. Germline V lookup: CDR1 KGHDR, CDR2 SFDVKD. The CDR3 sequence is 12 residues long. Deletions cut 4 bases from V and 9 bases from J, with 11 bases between. The CDR3 nucleotides read TGTGCCACCAGTGAGTCAGGTTCGCGCTACACCTTC. Translating gives CATSESGSRYTF.

The chain links TRBV20-1 to TRBJ1-2; the match to TRBD1 covers 10 bases. The germline CDR1 and CDR2 sequences are DFQATT and SNEGSKA (reference sequence). The CDR3 has 14 amino acids. V was clipped by 3 bases and J by 2 bases; unmatched bases: 3. CDR3 nucleotide sequence: TGCAGTGCTAGCCGGACAGGGGGAAACTATGGCTACACCTTC. It encodes CSASRTGGNYGYTF.

The CDR3 loop is CASSWGTTVNYGYTF. The CDR3 DNA is TGCGCCAGCAGCTGGGGGACAACTGTTAACTATGGCTACACCTTC. The V and J genes are TRBV5-1 and TRBJ1-2; a possible D gene is TRBD1 (6 bases). From germline, CDR1 is SGHRS and CDR2 YFSETQ. The CDR3 length is 15 residues. V lost 3 bases and J 1 base, leaving 13 bases between the germline ends.

The chain carries TRBV4-1 and TRBJ1-2, with a tentative D call TRBD1 (5 bases). Looked up from germline, CDR1 is MGHRA and CDR2 is YSYEKL. CDR3 length equals 15 residues. V was clipped by 1 base and J by 10 bases, with 19 bases between them. In DNA, the CDR3 is TGCGCCAGCAGCCAAGGAACAGGTCCACCACTAGTCTACACCTTC. Translating gives CASSQGTGPPLVYTF.

This rearrangement joins TRBV2 to TRBJ2-5; D is possibly TRBD2 (5 bases). This CDR3 contains 13 residues. V gave up 6 bases and J gave up 1 base, with 9 bases separating them. Germline loops: CDR1 SNHLY, CDR2 FYNNEI. The CDR3 spells CASSRESQETQYF. As DNA, the CDR3 is TGTGCCAGCAGCCGGGAATCCCAAGAGACCCAGTACTTC.

This clonotype was observed a few times. The CDR3 nucleotides read TGCAGTGCTAGAAACCGGCTGACAGGCTTGCGGTACGAGCAGTACTTC. This sequence encodes CSARNRLTGLRYEQYF. V gene TRBV20-1 combines with J gene TRBJ2-7, with D possibly matching TRBD1 (6 bases). Germline-derived CDR1 and CDR2 are DFQATT and SNEGSKA (reference sequence). Trimming pared 2 bases from V and 4 bases from J, leaving 21 bases between. The CDR3 contains 16 residues.

This clonotype occurred a few times. The V call is TRBV30, the J call TRBJ1-2; 10 bases are a match to TRBD1. The CDR3 covers 16 residues. Germline values: CDR1 GTSNPN, CDR2 SVGIG (reference sequence). The V gene end was trimmed by 2 bases and the J gene end by 4 bases; junction bases not matched to a gene: 10. CDR3 sequence: CAWSPADRGHVYGYTF. CDR3 DNA: TGTGCCTGGAGTCCGGCAGACAGGGGGCACGTCTATGGCTACACCTTC.

This clonotype was seen a few times. V usage is TRBV24-1 and J usage is TRBJ1-2; D not resolved. V lost 0 bases and J lost 4, with 11 bases in between. Germline V lookup: CDR1 KGHDR, CDR2 SFDVKD. The CDR3 is made up of 15 amino acids. CDR3 bases: TGTGCCACCAGTGATTTGCAAGGTATCGCCTATGGCTACACCTTC. Encoded protein: CATSDLQGIAYGYTF.

The sample holds a few counts of this clonotype. CDR3 sequence (DNA): TGTGCCACCAGCAGAGATCCCGGGAATTCACCCCTCCACTTT. It codes for CATSRDPGNSPLHF. V is TRBV15 and J is TRBJ1-6; D not resolved. CDR3 length: 14 residues. V lost 0 bases, J lost 7 bases, and 7 bases lay in between. CDR1 and CDR2 (germline): LNHNV, YYDKDF (reference sequence).